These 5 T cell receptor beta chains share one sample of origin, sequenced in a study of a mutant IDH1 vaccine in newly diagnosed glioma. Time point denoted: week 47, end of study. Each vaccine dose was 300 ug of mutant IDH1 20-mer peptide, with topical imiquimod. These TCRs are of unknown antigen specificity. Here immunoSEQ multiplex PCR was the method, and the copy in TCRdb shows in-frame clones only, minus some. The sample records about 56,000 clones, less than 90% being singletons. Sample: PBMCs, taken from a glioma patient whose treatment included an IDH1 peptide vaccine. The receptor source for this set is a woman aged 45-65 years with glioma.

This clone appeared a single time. The CDR3 sequence: CASSLRGGASSYNEQFF. The CDR3 nucleotides are TGTGCCAGCAGCTTACGGGGCGGGGCGAGCTCCTACAATGAGCAGTTCTTC. The chain is built from TRBV7-8 and TRBJ2-1; D is perhaps TRBD2 (6 bases). The V gene's germline CDR1 is SGHVS and CDR2 FQNEAQ. The CDR3 loop spans 17 amino acids. V was trimmed by 2 bases and J by 0 bases, leaving 14 bases between them. Combining the CDR3 with reference TRBV7-8 and TRBJ2-1 gives the whole variable domain GAGVSQSPRYKVAKRGQDVALRCDPISGHVSLFWYQQALGQGPEFLTYFQNEAQLDKSGLPSDRFFAERPEGSVSTLKIQRTQQEDSAVYLCASSLRGGASSYNEQFFGPGTRLTVL.

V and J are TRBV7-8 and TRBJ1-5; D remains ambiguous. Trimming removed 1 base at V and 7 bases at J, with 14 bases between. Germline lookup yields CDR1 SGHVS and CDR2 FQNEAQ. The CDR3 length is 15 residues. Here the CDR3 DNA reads TGTGCCAGCAGCTTAGTTGCAGTCGAGGGCCAGCCCCAGCATTTT. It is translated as CASSLVAVEGQPQHF.

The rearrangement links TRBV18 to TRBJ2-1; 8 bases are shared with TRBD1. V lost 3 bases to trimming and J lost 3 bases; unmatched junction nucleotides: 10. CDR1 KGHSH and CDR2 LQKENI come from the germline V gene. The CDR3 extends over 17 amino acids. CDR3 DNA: TGTGCCAGCTCACCTAGGACAGGGCCAGGGATCTACAATGAGCAGTTCTTC. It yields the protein CASSPRTGPGIYNEQFF.

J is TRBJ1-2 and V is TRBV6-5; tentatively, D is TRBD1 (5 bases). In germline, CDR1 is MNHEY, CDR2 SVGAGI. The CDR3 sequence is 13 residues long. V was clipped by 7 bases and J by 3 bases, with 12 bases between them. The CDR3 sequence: CASKWGSDYGYTF. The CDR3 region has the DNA TGTGCCAGCAAGTGGGGGAGTGACTATGGCTACACCTTC.

The CDR3 loop reads CASSLTDSPLHF. The CDR3 region has the DNA TGTGCCAGCAGCTTAACGGACTCACCCCTCCACTTT. This chain connects TRBV5-6 to TRBJ1-6, with D uncertain. Between the trimmed V and J ends, which lost 2 bases and 10 bases, there was a span of 7 bases. Per the germline V gene, CDR1 is SGHDT and CDR2 is YYEEEE. The CDR3 consists of 12 residues. Full variable domain (rest looked up from reference TRBV5-6 and TRBJ1-6): DAGVTQSPTHLIKTRGQQVTLRCSPKSGHDTVSWYQQALGQGPQFIFQYYEEEERQRGNFPDRFSGHQFPNYSSELNVNALLLGDSALYLCASSLTDSPLHFGNGTRLTVT.